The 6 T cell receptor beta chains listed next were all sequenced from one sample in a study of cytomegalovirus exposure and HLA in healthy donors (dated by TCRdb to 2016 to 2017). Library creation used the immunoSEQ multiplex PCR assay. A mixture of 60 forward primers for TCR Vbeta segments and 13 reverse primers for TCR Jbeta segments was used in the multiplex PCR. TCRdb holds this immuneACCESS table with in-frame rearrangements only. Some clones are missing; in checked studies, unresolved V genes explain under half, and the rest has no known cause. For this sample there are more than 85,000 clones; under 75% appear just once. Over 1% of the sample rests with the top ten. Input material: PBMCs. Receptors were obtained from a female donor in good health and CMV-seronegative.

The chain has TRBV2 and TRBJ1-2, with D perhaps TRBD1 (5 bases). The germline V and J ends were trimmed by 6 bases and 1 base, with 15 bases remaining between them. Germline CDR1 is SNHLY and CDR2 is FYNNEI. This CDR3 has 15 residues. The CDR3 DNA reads TGTGCCAGCAGCGTTGTTGGGAGGGGTAACTATGGCTACACCTTC. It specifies CASSVVGRGNYGYTF.

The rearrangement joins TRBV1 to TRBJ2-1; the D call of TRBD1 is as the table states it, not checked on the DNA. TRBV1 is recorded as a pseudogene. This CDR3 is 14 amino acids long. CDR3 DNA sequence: TGCACCAGCAGCCAAGATTCCAGTTGCAATGAGCAGTTCTTC. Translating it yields CTSSQDSSCNEQFF.

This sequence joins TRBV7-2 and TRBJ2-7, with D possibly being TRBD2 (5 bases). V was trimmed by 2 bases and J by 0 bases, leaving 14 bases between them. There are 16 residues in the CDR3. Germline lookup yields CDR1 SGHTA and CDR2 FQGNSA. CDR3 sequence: CASSLLIYSDSYEQYF. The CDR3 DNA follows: TGTGCCAGCAGCTTACTTATTTATAGCGACTCCTACGAGCAGTACTTC.

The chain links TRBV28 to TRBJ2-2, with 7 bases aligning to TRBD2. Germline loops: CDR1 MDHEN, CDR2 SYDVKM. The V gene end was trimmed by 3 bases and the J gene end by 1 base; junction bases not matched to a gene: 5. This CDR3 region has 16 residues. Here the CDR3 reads CASSFTGEGNTGELFF. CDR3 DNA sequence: TGTGCCAGCAGTTTTACCGGGGAGGGGAACACCGGGGAGCTGTTTTTT.

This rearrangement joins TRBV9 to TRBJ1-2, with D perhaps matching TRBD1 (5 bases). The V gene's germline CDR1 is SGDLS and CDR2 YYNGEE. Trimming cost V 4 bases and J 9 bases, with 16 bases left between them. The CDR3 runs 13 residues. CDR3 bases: TGTGCCAGCAGCCCTAGGGAATCAGGGAGCTACACCTTC. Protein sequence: CASSPRESGSYTF.

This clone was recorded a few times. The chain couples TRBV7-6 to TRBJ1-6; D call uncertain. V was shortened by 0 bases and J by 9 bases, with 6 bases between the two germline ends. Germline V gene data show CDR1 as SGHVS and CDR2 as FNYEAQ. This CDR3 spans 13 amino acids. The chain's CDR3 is CASSLALSSPLHF. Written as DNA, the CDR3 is TGTGCCAGCAGCTTAGCCCTAAGTTCACCCCTCCACTTT.